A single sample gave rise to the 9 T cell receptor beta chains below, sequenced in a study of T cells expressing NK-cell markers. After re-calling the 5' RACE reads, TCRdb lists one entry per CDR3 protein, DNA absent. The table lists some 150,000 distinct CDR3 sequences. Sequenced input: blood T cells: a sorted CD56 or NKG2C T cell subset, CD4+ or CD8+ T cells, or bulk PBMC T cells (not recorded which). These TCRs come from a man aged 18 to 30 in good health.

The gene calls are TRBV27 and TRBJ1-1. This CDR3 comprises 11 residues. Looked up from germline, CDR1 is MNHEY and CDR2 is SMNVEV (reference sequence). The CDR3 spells CASWLGRQAFF.

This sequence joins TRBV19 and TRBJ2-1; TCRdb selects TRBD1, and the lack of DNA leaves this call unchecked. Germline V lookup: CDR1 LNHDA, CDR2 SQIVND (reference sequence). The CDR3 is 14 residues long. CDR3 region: CASSTPGETGEQFF.

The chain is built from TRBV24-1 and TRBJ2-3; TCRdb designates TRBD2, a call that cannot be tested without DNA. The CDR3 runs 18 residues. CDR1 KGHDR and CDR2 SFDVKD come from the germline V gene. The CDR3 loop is CATSDGPRTSGPPGTQYF.

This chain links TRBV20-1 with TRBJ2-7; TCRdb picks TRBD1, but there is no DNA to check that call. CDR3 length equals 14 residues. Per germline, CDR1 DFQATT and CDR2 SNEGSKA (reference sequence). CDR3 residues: CSASRGDSLYEQYF.

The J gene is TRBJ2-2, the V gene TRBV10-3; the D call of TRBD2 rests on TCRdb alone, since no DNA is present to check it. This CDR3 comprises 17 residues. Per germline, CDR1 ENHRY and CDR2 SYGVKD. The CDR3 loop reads CAISLAGGPKNTGELFF.

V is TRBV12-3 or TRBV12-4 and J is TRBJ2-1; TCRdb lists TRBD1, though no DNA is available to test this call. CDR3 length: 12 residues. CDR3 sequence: CASRGRVNEQFF.

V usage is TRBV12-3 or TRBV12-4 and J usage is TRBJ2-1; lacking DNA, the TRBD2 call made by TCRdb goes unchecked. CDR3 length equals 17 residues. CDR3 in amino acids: CASSEGLAGAGYNEQFF.

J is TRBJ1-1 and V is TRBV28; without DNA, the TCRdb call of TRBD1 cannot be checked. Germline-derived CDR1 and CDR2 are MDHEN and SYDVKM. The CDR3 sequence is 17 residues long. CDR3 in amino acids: CASSPSGGTVMNTEAFF.

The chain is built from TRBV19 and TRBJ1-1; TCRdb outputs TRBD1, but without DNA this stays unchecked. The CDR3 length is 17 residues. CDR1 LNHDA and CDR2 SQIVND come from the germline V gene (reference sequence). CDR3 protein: CASTFQQATGQNTEAFF. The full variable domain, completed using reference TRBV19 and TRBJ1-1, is DGGITQSPKYLFRKEGQNVTLSCEQNLNHDAMYWYRQDPGQGLRLIYYSQIVNDFQKGDIAEGYSVSREKKESFPLTVTSAQKNPTAFYLCASTFQQATGQNTEAFFGQGTRLTVV.